These T cell receptor beta chains were read from a single sample in a study of beta chain features in type 1 diabetes. The assay was immunoSEQ multiplex PCR, and TCRdb's table has in-frame clones only and misses some. The repertoire consists of about 290,000 clones, with about 8% occurring once and the leading ten covering 1%. The source material was central memory CD4+ T cells from blood. The source of these receptors is a woman under 30 in good health. The CDR3 runs from the conserved cysteine through the conserved F or W. A D gene is named only where the DNA matches it firmly. Size tells how often a clone was seen (once, few, many) or the class of an expanded clone, and some rows leave it out.

V gene,D gene,clone size,CDR3 length,J gene,CDR3 protein,CDR3 DNA
TRBV9,NA,few,16,TRBJ2-5,CASSVAHYEGQETQYF,TGTGCCAGCAGCGTAGCGCATTATGAGGGCCAAGAGACCCAGTACTTC
TRBV9,TRBD2,many,20,TRBJ2-3,CASSALGGAGGRTSTDTQYF,TGTGCCAGCAGCGCCCTAGGTGGGGCGGGGGGCCGCACTAGCACAGATACGCAGTATTTT
TRBV7-2,TRBD1,NA,16,TRBJ1-2,CASSLALMTGNYGYTF,TGTGCCAGCAGCTTAGCCCTGATGACAGGGAACTATGGCTACACCTTC
TRBV5-4,TRBD2,NA,15,TRBJ2-4,CASSKTGGSENIQYF,TGTGCCAGCAGCAAAACCGGGGGGTCGGAAAACATTCAGTACTTC
TRBV5-1,NA,few,15,TRBJ2-2,CASSSDAGWTGELFF,TGCGCCAGCAGTAGTGATGCGGGCTGGACCGGGGAGCTGTTTTTT
TRBV28,NA,few,15,TRBJ1-6,CASSLGPDHKSPLHF,TGTGCCAGCAGTTTAGGTCCGGACCACAAATCACCCCTCCACTTT
TRBV30,NA,few,11,TRBJ2-5,CAWSHGETQYF,TGTGCCTGGAGTCACGGAGAGACCCAGTACTTC
TRBV11-3,NA,NA,14,TRBJ2-3,CASSPRGTTDTQYF,TGTGCCAGCAGCCCCCGGGGAACCACAGATACGCAGTATTTT
TRBV18,NA,few,15,TRBJ2-1,CASSPRQTTYNEQFF,TGTGCCAGCTCACCACGGCAAACAACCTACAATGAGCAGTTCTTC
TRBV28,NA,NA,18,TRBJ1-5,CASTHGARHGPGNQPQHF,TGTGCCAGCACCCACGGGGCCCGGCATGGCCCTGGCAATCAGCCCCAGCATTTT
TRBV7-9,NA,NA,14,TRBJ1-2,CASSLEQADYGYTF,TGTGCCAGCAGCTTAGAGCAGGCCGACTATGGCTACACCTTC
TRBV29-1,TRBD1,NA,13,TRBJ1-2,CSVGTGGYLGYTF,TGCAGCGTTGGTACAGGGGGCTATTTGGGCTACACCTTC
TRBV6-5,NA,few,16,TRBJ2-3,CASSYFAGGSTDTQYF,TGTGCCAGCAGTTACTTTGCGGGCGGGTCCACAGATACGCAGTATTTT
TRBV6-5,TRBD1,NA,15,TRBJ2-2,CASSPGTANTGELFF,TGTGCCAGCAGTCCCGGGACAGCGAACACCGGGGAGCTGTTTTTT
TRBV7-9,NA,few,18,TRBJ2-1,CASSSDSVTGSSYNEQFF,TGTGCCAGCAGCTCAGACAGTGTCACAGGGAGCTCCTACAATGAGCAGTTCTTC
TRBV7-2,TRBD2,few,14,TRBJ2-5,CASSLAGLQETQYF,TGTGCCAGCAGCCTAGCGGGGCTACAAGAGACCCAGTACTTC
TRBV29-1,NA,few,13,TRBJ2-3,CSVRGASTDTQYF,TGCAGCGTTAGAGGGGCAAGCACAGATACGCAGTATTTT
TRBV6-5,NA,NA,15,TRBJ2-3,CASSYSIQGTDTQYF,TGTGCCAGCAGTTACTCGATCCAGGGCACAGATACGCAGTATTTT
TRBV7-9,NA,NA,13,TRBJ1-6,CASSLRDRSPLHF,TGTGCCAGCAGCTTAAGGGATCGATCACCCCTCCACTTT
TRBV28,NA,few,14,TRBJ2-1,CASTHYGLNNEQFF,TGTGCCAGCACGCACTACGGGCTGAACAATGAGCAGTTCTTC
TRBV6-6,NA,many,16,TRBJ2-4,CASTHQGALAKNIQYF,TGTGCCAGCACCCACCAGGGTGCCCTAGCCAAAAACATTCAGTACTTC
TRBV12-5,NA,few,15,TRBJ1-1,CASGLVLTRNTEAFF,TGTGCTAGTGGTTTGGTACTTACGCGAAACACTGAAGCTTTCTTT
TRBV21-1,NA,few,13,TRBJ1-5,CASSKGENQPQHF,TGTGCCAGCAGCAAGGGGGAGAATCAGCCCCAGCATTTT
TRBV6-5,NA,NA,14,TRBJ1-1,CASSAQTVNTEAFF,TGTGCCAGCAGCGCCCAGACAGTGAACACTGAAGCTTTCTTT